This TCR beta chain is from a study of glioma-infiltrating T cells after dendritic cell vaccination. The immunoSEQ assay amplified TCRB CDR3 from up to roughly 2 ug DNA. Clones were read by immunoSEQ multiplex PCR, and TCRdb kept only the in-frame ones, dropping some. The sample comprises tens of thousands of clones, under 90% of which are singletons, and over 2.5% rests with the top ten. V dropped 3 bases and J dropped 1 base, with 10 bases sitting between them. Germline V gives CDR1 KGHSH, CDR2 LQKENI. The CDR3 covers 15 residues. The TCR comes from a human donor with glioblastoma. The source material was blood, sampled before dendritic cell vaccination. This chain links TRBV18 with TRBJ1-5; no clear D gene. For the CDR3, the DNA is TGTGCCAGCTCACCCCCCGGCAGGAGCAATCAGCCCCAGCATTTT. Encoded protein: CASSPPGRSNQPQHF.